A selection of T cell receptor beta chains follows, all from one sample in a study of T cell changes during pregnancy in multiple sclerosis. Sequencing used immunoSEQ multiplex PCR; TCRdb keeps in-frame clones, though not all of them. The data contain roughly 23,000 clones, roughly 86% of them singletons. The sequenced sample was CD4+ T cells from peripheral blood mononuclear cells, obtained in the second trimester of pregnancy. Receptor source: a female donor in good health, enrolled as a control in a pregnancy study. Each CDR3 is given with its conserved first and last residue. A D gene is named only where the DNA matches it firmly. The size field is filled for only some rows; it gives once, few, many or a size class.

clone_size: .; v_call: TRBV6-6; d_call: .; j_call: TRBJ1-1; cdr3_nt: TGTGCCAGCAGTTACTCTGGGAGGGATTTGAACACTGAAGCTTTCTTT; cdr3_aa: CASSYSGRDLNTEAFF
clone_size: .; v_call: TRBV19; d_call: .; j_call: TRBJ1-3; cdr3_nt: TGTGCCAGTAGTCCAACAGGGATCGGAAACACCATATATTTT; cdr3_aa: CASSPTGIGNTIYF
clone_size: .; v_call: TRBV6-1; d_call: .; j_call: TRBJ1-3; cdr3_nt: TGTGCCAGCAGTGTGGGGCGGGGGGCATCGGGCGGAAACACCATATATTTT; cdr3_aa: CASSVGRGASGGNTIYF
clone_size: .; v_call: TRBV5-4; d_call: TRBD2; j_call: TRBJ2-3; cdr3_nt: TGTGCCAGCAGCAGCGGGGGGGCCGGCACAGATACGCAGTATTTT; cdr3_aa: CASSSGGAGTDTQYF
clone_size: few; v_call: TRBV11-2; d_call: .; j_call: TRBJ2-1; cdr3_nt: TGTGCCAGCAGCTTAGACTCTCTGAATGAGCAGTTCTTC; cdr3_aa: CASSLDSLNEQFF
clone_size: .; v_call: TRBV6-5; d_call: .; j_call: TRBJ2-1; cdr3_nt: TGTGCCAGCCAACGGGATGCGTTCAATGAGCAGTTCTTC; cdr3_aa: CASQRDAFNEQFF
clone_size: .; v_call: TRBV5-1; d_call: TRBD2; j_call: TRBJ2-1; cdr3_nt: TGCGCCAGCAGCTTGATCCCCCCGGGAGCGGGAGCCTCTTGGGATGAGCAGTTCTTC; cdr3_aa: CASSLIPPGAGASWDEQFF
clone_size: .; v_call: TRBV19; d_call: .; j_call: TRBJ1-4; cdr3_nt: TGTGCCAGTAGTAAAACAGGATCAACTAATGAAAAACTGTTTTTT; cdr3_aa: CASSKTGSTNEKLFF
clone_size: .; v_call: TRBV5-1; d_call: .; j_call: TRBJ1-1; cdr3_nt: TGCGCCAGCAGCTTGGACGGTGCAGGGCGGGGCACTGAAGCTTTCTTT; cdr3_aa: CASSLDGAGRGTEAFF
clone_size: .; v_call: TRBV4-3; d_call: .; j_call: TRBJ1-2; cdr3_nt: TGCGCCAGCAGCCAAGATTCGGGGGTCCCTTCCTATGGCTACACCTTC; cdr3_aa: CASSQDSGVPSYGYTF
clone_size: .; v_call: TRBV6-4; d_call: .; j_call: TRBJ1-6; cdr3_nt: TGTGCCAGCAGTCCCCGGGATGCTAATAATTCACCCCTCCACTTT; cdr3_aa: CASSPRDANNSPLHF
clone_size: once; v_call: TRBV5-5; d_call: TRBD1; j_call: TRBJ2-7; cdr3_nt: TGTGCCAGCAGCTTACGGGACAGTCATACCTACGAGCAGTACTTC; cdr3_aa: CASSLRDSHTYEQYF
clone_size: .; v_call: TRBV11-2; d_call: TRBD2; j_call: TRBJ2-3; cdr3_nt: TGTGCCAGCAGCCTTGAGCGGGGGTTCGATACGCAGTATTTT; cdr3_aa: CASSLERGFDTQYF
clone_size: .; v_call: TRBV7-3; d_call: TRBD1; j_call: TRBJ1-2; cdr3_nt: TGTGCCAGCAGCTCTGGGACAGGGAATGGCTACACCTTC; cdr3_aa: CASSSGTGNGYTF
clone_size: .; v_call: TRBV19; d_call: TRBD1; j_call: TRBJ1-4; cdr3_nt: TGTGCCAGTAGTACTCGGACAGGAACTAATGAAAAACTGTTTTTT; cdr3_aa: CASSTRTGTNEKLFF
clone_size: .; v_call: TRBV18; d_call: .; j_call: TRBJ2-1; cdr3_nt: TGTGCCAGCTCACCACTAGCGTACAATGAGCAGTTCTTC; cdr3_aa: CASSPLAYNEQFF
clone_size: .; v_call: TRBV11-1; d_call: TRBD2; j_call: TRBJ2-1; cdr3_nt: TGTGCCAGCAGCTTGGGACTAGCGGGAGGATGGGAGCAGTTCTTC; cdr3_aa: CASSLGLAGGWEQFF
clone_size: .; v_call: TRBV7-2; d_call: TRBD2; j_call: TRBJ2-5; cdr3_nt: TGTGCCAGCAGCTTAGATCTAGCGGGGGGGGAGACCCAGTACTTC; cdr3_aa: CASSLDLAGGETQYF
clone_size: .; v_call: TRBV29-1; d_call: .; j_call: TRBJ1-2; cdr3_nt: TGCAGCGTTGAACCCGCAGGGGTTAACTATGGCTACACCTTC; cdr3_aa: CSVEPAGVNYGYTF
clone_size: .; v_call: TRBV29-1; d_call: .; j_call: TRBJ1-1; cdr3_nt: TGCAGCGTTTTTGGGCATAAGGGAGCTGAAGCTTTCTTT; cdr3_aa: CSVFGHKGAEAFF
clone_size: .; v_call: TRBV23-1; d_call: TRBD1; j_call: TRBJ2-5; cdr3_nt: TGCGCCAGCCACCGGGACAGGGTCGACCAAGAGACCCAGTACTTC; cdr3_aa: CASHRDRVDQETQYF
clone_size: .; v_call: TRBV11-2; d_call: .; j_call: TRBJ1-5; cdr3_nt: TGTGCCAGCAGCTTAGCTGAGAATCAGCCCCAGCATTTT; cdr3_aa: CASSLAENQPQHF